Listed here are 24 T cell receptor beta chains from one sample, sequenced in a study of T cell changes during pregnancy in multiple sclerosis. Clones were read by immunoSEQ multiplex PCR, and TCRdb kept only the in-frame ones, dropping some. The repertoire holds tens of thousands of clones, with 85% to 90% as singletons. The material was CD4+ T cells from peripheral blood mononuclear cells, obtained before pregnancy. Source of these receptors: a female donor with multiple sclerosis, enrolled in a pregnancy study.

The V and J genes are TRBV27 and TRBJ2-1; 10 bases fit TRBD1. Germline V gene lookup returns CDR1 MNHEY and CDR2 SMNVEV (reference sequence). The CDR3 is 14 residues long. J was trimmed by 4 bases and V by 5 bases; bases with no gene match: 2. The CDR3 DNA is TGTGCCAGCAGTAGGGACAGGGGATACAATGAGCAGTTCTTC. This sequence encodes CASSRDRGYNEQFF.

This clone was recorded once. V gene TRBV28 combines with J gene TRBJ1-2; D is uncertain. V gave up 2 bases and J gave up 3 bases, with 16 bases separating them. Germline CDR1 MDHEN, CDR2 SYDVKM. The CDR3 has 16 amino acids. This CDR3 reads CASSLAPPGGDYGYTF. The CDR3 coding sequence is TGTGCCAGCAGTTTAGCCCCCCCGGGCGGGGACTATGGCTACACCTTC.

This clone was detected only once. This sequence joins TRBV9 and TRBJ2-3, with no clear D. V was clipped by 4 bases and J by 3 bases, with 9 bases between them. The germline gives CDR1 SGDLS, CDR2 YYNGEE. CDR3 size: 13 residues. The CDR3: CASSYRVTDTQYF. The DNA for the CDR3 is TGTGCCAGCAGCTATCGGGTTACAGATACGCAGTATTTT.

V gene TRBV2 combines with J gene TRBJ2-3; TRBD2 matches 7 bases. The CDR3 length is 15 residues. V was clipped by 2 bases and J by 4 bases; unmatched bases: 6. Germline V gene sequence: CDR1 SNHLY, CDR2 FYNNEI. CDR3 nucleotides: TGTGCCAGCAGTGAATGGAGCGGGGAGGCAGATACGCAGTATTTT. It encodes CASSEWSGEADTQYF.

V and J are TRBV29-1 and TRBJ1-5; 9 bases map to TRBD1. V trimming: 5 bases; J trimming: 4 bases; junction bases outside the gene matches: 9. The CDR3 runs 15 residues. Germline CDR1 is SQVTM and CDR2 is ANQGSEA. The CDR3 region has the DNA TGCAGCGTTACCCGAGGACAGGGGAGTAATCAGCCCCAGCATTTT. Encoded protein: CSVTRGQGSNQPQHF. Together with reference TRBV29-1 and TRBJ1-5, the CDR3 gives the full variable domain: SAVISQKPSRDICQRGTSLTIQCQVDSQVTMMFWYRQQPGQSLTLIATANQGSEATYESGFVIDKFPISRPNLTFSTLTVSNMSPEDSSIYLCSVTRGQGSNQPQHFGDGTRLSIL.

The gene calls are TRBV5-6 and TRBJ2-7, with 9 bases that match TRBD1. Trimming cost V 1 base and J 2 bases; bases outside gene matches: 7. The CDR3 sequence is 16 residues long. The germline V gene has CDR1 SGHDT and CDR2 YYEEEE. The CDR3 DNA reads TGTGCCAGCAGCTTGCTGGGACAGGGTTCCACCTACGAGCAGTACTTC. Amino acid sequence: CASSLLGQGSTYEQYF.

This chain links TRBV19 with TRBJ1-6, with D maybe TRBD1 (6 bases). Trimming cost V 5 bases and J 4 bases, with 9 bases left between them. Germline lookup yields CDR1 LNHDA and CDR2 SQIVND (reference sequence). This CDR3 is built from 14 residues. The CDR3 DNA is TGTGCCAGTAGTGCCCAGGGGTATAATTCACCCCTCCACTTT. Translating gives CASSAQGYNSPLHF.

The V and J genes are TRBV4-1 and TRBJ1-5, with D maybe TRBD1 (5 bases). Germline CDR1 reads MGHRA; CDR2 reads YSYEKL. CDR3 length: 15 residues. Trimming cost V 0 bases and J 7 bases, with 13 bases left between them. CDR3 nucleotides: TGCGCCAGCAGCCAAGACGCGCGGGACTTCCAGCCCCAGCATTTT. Protein: CASSQDARDFQPQHF.

The V gene is TRBV7-9, the J gene TRBJ2-1; 13 positions match TRBD2. With 2 bases clipped from V and 14 bases from J, the junction kept 12 bases outside the gene matches. The CDR3 runs 16 residues. Germline values: CDR1 SEHNR, CDR2 FQNEAQ (reference sequence). The CDR3 is CASSLSPRLAGGYEFF. CDR3 bases: TGTGCCAGCAGCTTATCCCCGAGACTAGCGGGGGGTTACGAGTTCTTC.

The rearrangement joins TRBV2 to TRBJ1-3; tentative D call: TRBD1 (5 bases). CDR3 length: 15 residues. Germline CDR1 reads SNHLY; CDR2 reads FYNNEI. The germline V and J ends were trimmed by 4 bases and 2 bases, with 12 bases remaining between them. Here the CDR3 DNA reads TGTGCCAGCAGTGGGCTGGGGGAGGCTGGAAACACCATATATTTT. It translates to CASSGLGEAGNTIYF.

This chain links TRBV30 with TRBJ2-7, with D possibly being TRBD2 (5 bases). This CDR3 is built from 18 residues. The V end was cut by 4 bases, the J end by 2 bases, with 27 bases between. Germline V gene lookup returns CDR1 GTSNPN and CDR2 SVGIG (reference sequence). CDR3 sequence: CAWNAWGWGRERAYEQYF. The CDR3 nucleotides are TGTGCCTGGAACGCTTGGGGTTGGGGTCGTGAGAGGGCCTACGAGCAGTACTTC. The variable domain in full, with the rest retrieved from reference TRBV30 and TRBJ2-7, is SQTIHQWPATLVQPVGSPLSLECTVEGTSNPNLYWYRQAAGRGLQLLFYSVGIGQISSEVPQNLSASRPQDRQFILSSKKLLLSDSGFYLCAWNAWGWGRERAYEQYFGPGTRLTVT.

The chain links TRBV9 to TRBJ1-1; the D gene is possibly TRBD1 (5 bases). Trimming removed 4 bases from V and 1 base from J, with 8 bases in between. Germline-derived CDR1 and CDR2 are SGDLS and YYNGEE. The CDR3 is 13 residues long. This CDR3 reads CASSTTANTEAFF. In DNA, the CDR3 is TGTGCCAGCAGCACGACAGCGAACACTGAAGCTTTCTTT.

This chain connects TRBV28 to TRBJ2-3; D is possibly TRBD2 (6 bases). Trimming left V 7 bases short and J 1 base short, with 9 bases between. The CDR3 is 13 amino acids. Germline lookup yields CDR1 MDHEN and CDR2 SYDVKM. As DNA, the CDR3 is TGTGCCAGCAACCCGGGGGGCACAGATACGCAGTATTTT. This gives the protein CASNPGGTDTQYF. Full variable domain (outside the CDR3, taken from reference TRBV28 and TRBJ2-3): DVKVTQSSRYLVKRTGEKVFLECVQDMDHENMFWYRQDPGLGLRLIYFSYDVKMKEKGDIPEGYSVSREKKERFSLILESASTNQTSMYLCASNPGGTDTQYFGPGTRLTVL.

This chain links TRBV9 with TRBJ1-3; D is uncertain. Germline CDR1 SGDLS, CDR2 YYNGEE. The V end was cut by 0 bases, the J end by 0 bases, with 10 bases between. CDR3 length equals 16 residues. CDR3 sequence reads: CASSVGSSTSGNTIYF. The CDR3 coding sequence is TGTGCCAGCAGCGTAGGTAGTTCCACCTCTGGAAACACCATATATTTT.

J is TRBJ1-6 and V is TRBV2, with D perhaps TRBD1 (6 bases). Per germline, CDR1 SNHLY and CDR2 FYNNEI. CDR3 size: 16 residues. V lost 7 bases and J lost 6, with 19 bases in between. CDR3 nucleotide sequence: TGTGCCAGCAACCCTGGTCCGGGGGGCATTAATTCACCCCTCCACTTT. As protein: CASNPGPGGINSPLHF.

This sequence joins TRBV6-1 and TRBJ1-1; TRBD1 agrees at 8 bases. The CDR3 contains 14 residues. J was trimmed by 1 base and V by 6 bases; bases with no gene match: 4. The V gene's germline CDR1 is MNHNS and CDR2 SASEGT. CDR3 DNA: TGTGCCAGCAGATTAACAGGGGGGAACACTGAAGCTTTCTTT. This gives the protein CASRLTGGNTEAFF.

The rearrangement uses TRBV5-1 and TRBJ2-3; the match to TRBD2 covers 13 bases. Germline values: CDR1 SGHRS, CDR2 YFSETQ. V lost 7 bases, J lost 6 bases, and 8 bases stayed unmatched. The CDR3 covers 15 residues. Here the CDR3 DNA reads TGCGCCAGCTTCGCAGGGACTAGCGGGGCGGATACGCAGTATTTT. As protein: CASFAGTSGADTQYF.

The genes are TRBV7-2 and TRBJ1-5; 8 positions match TRBD1. The CDR3 contains 16 residues. Germline-derived CDR1 and CDR2 are SGHTA and FQGNSA. J was trimmed by 4 bases and V by 3 bases; bases with no gene match: 8. CDR3 sequence reads: CASSLASDRVNQPQHF. The CDR3, as DNA: TGTGCCAGCAGCTTGGCTTCGGACAGGGTGAATCAGCCCCAGCATTTT.

This clone was seen just once. The genes are TRBV15 and TRBJ1-5, with a possible D match to TRBD1 (5 bases). CDR1 is LNHNV, CDR2 YYDKDF, per germline (reference sequence). Deletions cut 4 bases from V and 11 bases from J, with 15 bases between. The CDR3 is 13 amino acids. The CDR3 DNA reads TGTGCCACCAGCAACGGGGGGGAACAAGCCCAGCATTTT. This codes for CATSNGGEQAQHF.

The J gene is TRBJ2-7, the V gene TRBV29-1; D call uncertain. This CDR3 comprises 12 residues. Trimming stripped 0 bases from V and 3 bases from J, with 6 bases between. Germline assignment: CDR1 SQVTM and CDR2 ANQGSEA. CDR3 amino acids: CSVEEENYEQYF. The CDR3 DNA is TGCAGCGTTGAAGAGGAGAACTACGAGCAGTACTTC.

This chain joins TRBV6-1 and TRBJ1-2; maybe TRBD1 (5 bases). Germline values: CDR1 MNHNS, CDR2 SASEGT. The ends were cut back, 1 base at V and 7 bases at J, with 10 bases in the middle. The CDR3 is 13 amino acids. CDR3 DNA sequence: TGTGCCAGCAGTGAAGGGTATAGGGGTGGCTACACCTTC. Its translation is CASSEGYRGGYTF.

V gene TRBV5-1 combines with J gene TRBJ1-1; TRBD1 is a possible D gene (5 bases). Per the germline V gene, CDR1 is SGHRS and CDR2 is YFSETQ. V lost 0 bases and J lost 3, with 9 bases in between. The CDR3 sequence is 14 residues long. CDR3 bases: TGCGCCAGCAGCTTGGAGGGGCTGGACACTGAAGCTTTCTTT. This gives the protein CASSLEGLDTEAFF.

The genes are TRBV5-4 and TRBJ2-3, with D unresolved. Trimming took off 0 bases at V and 0 bases at J, with 11 bases between the two ends. Germline CDR1 is SGHNT and CDR2 is YYREEE (reference sequence). The CDR3 loop spans 16 amino acids. DNA of the CDR3: TGTGCCAGCAGCTTGGATCTTGCTACTAGCACAGATACGCAGTATTTT. As protein: CASSLDLATSTDTQYF.

V is TRBV7-9 and J is TRBJ2-3; 9 bases are shared with TRBD2. The CDR3 has 15 amino acids. V shed 5 bases, J shed 0 bases, and the junction held 3 bases outside the gene matches. From germline, CDR1 is SEHNR and CDR2 FQNEAQ (reference sequence). The CDR3 loop is CASSLSGGSTDTQYF. In nucleotides, the CDR3 is TGTGCCAGCAGCCTGAGCGGGGGGAGCACAGATACGCAGTATTTT.